This passage covers 21 T cell receptor beta chains from one sample sequenced in a study of shared clonotypes between healthy human individuals. Naive CD8 cells lacked CD45RO, underwent positive selection for CCR7 and left out terminally differentiated effector memory CD45RA+ cells. Repertoires were generated with immunoSEQ multiplex PCR, while TCRdb's copy carries only in-frame clones and drops some. The data show a few million clones, roughly 93% seen once. Sequencing was carried out using naive CD8+ T cells from PBMCs. The receptors were sampled from a man between 18 and 35 years old in good health. Some clones in this sample may be carry-over from other donors' samples.

J is TRBJ1-4 and V is TRBV6-1; no firm D call. V shed 1 base and J shed 2 bases, with 8 bases lying between them. Germline V gives CDR1 MNHNS, CDR2 SASEGT. This CDR3 has 15 amino acids. The CDR3 loop reads CASSEVWQTNEKLFF. The CDR3 DNA is TGTGCCAGCAGTGAAGTGTGGCAGACTAATGAAAAACTGTTTTTT.

The sample holds many counts of this clone. The genes are TRBV28 and TRBJ2-3; 12 positions agree with TRBD2. Trimming cost V 5 bases and J 2 bases; bases outside gene matches: 11. Germline assignment: CDR1 MDHEN and CDR2 SYDVKM. The CDR3 is 18 residues long. CDR3 in DNA: TGTGCCAGCAGTGCCCTACGGACTAGCGGGGCTCCCACAGATACGCAGTATTTT. Translating gives CASSALRTSGAPTDTQYF.

This clone has just one count. The rearrangement uses TRBV27 and TRBJ2-7; D ambiguous. The CDR3 runs to 13 residues. V lost 0 bases, J lost 6 bases, and 9 bases lay in between. Looked up from germline, CDR1 is MNHEY and CDR2 is SMNVEV (reference sequence). This CDR3 is CASSLSYPSEQYF. As DNA, the CDR3 is TGTGCCAGCAGTTTATCGTACCCTTCCGAGCAGTACTTC.

In regard to this clone: Within the sample, other DNA sequences also encode this same CDR3. The chain carries TRBV28 and TRBJ1-1; maybe TRBD1 (5 bases). Trimming removed 0 bases at V and 6 bases at J, with 5 bases between. Germline CDR1 reads MDHEN; CDR2 reads SYDVKM. The length of the CDR3 is 12 residues. The chain's CDR3 is CASSLWGPEAFF. The DNA of the CDR3 is TGTGCCAGCAGTTTATGGGGACCTGAAGCTTTCTTT.

The chain is built from TRBV11-1 and TRBJ2-1; 8 nucleotides align to TRBD1. V trimming: 6 bases; J trimming: 12 bases; junction bases outside the gene matches: 7. This CDR3 is 12 amino acids long. CDR1 SGHAT and CDR2 FQDESV come from the germline V gene (reference sequence). This chain's CDR3 is CASRQGGAGQFF. The DNA for the CDR3 is TGTGCCAGCAGACAGGGGGGAGCGGGGCAGTTCTTC.

V usage is TRBV27 and J usage is TRBJ1-5; tentative D call: TRBD1 (5 bases). This CDR3 has 15 amino acids. Germline assignment: CDR1 MNHEY and CDR2 SMNVEV (reference sequence). Trimming shortened V by 3 bases and J by 2 bases, and 11 bases separated the two germline ends. The CDR3 here is CASSLVAGGNQPQHF. In DNA, the CDR3 is TGTGCCAGCAGTTTGGTTGCGGGGGGCAATCAGCCCCAGCATTTT.

The rearrangement links TRBV5-1 to TRBJ1-1; a weak D match, TRBD1 (6 bases). From germline, CDR1 is SGHRS and CDR2 YFSETQ. This CDR3 comprises 16 residues. V was shortened by 0 bases and J by 1 base, with 13 bases between the two germline ends. The CDR3 sequence: CASSLGPGTSNTEAFF. DNA for the CDR3: TGCGCCAGCAGCTTGGGTCCCGGGACATCGAACACTGAAGCTTTCTTT.

A word on this clone: The same CDR3 is also encoded by other DNA sequences in this sample. The chain employs TRBV5-1 and TRBJ2-7, with D maybe TRBD1 (7 bases). CDR1 and CDR2 (germline): SGHRS, YFSETQ. This CDR3 comprises 13 residues. Trimming took 4 bases from V and 2 from J, leaving 10 bases between them. The CDR3, as DNA: TGCGCCAGCAGCCCAGGGGGGCCCTACGAGCAGTACTTC. The encoded protein is CASSPGGPYEQYF.

The chain has TRBV13 and TRBJ2-7, with TRBD2 identical over 10 bases. The junction had 5 bases not matched to a gene; V was cut back by 4 bases and J by 5 bases. The CDR3 contains 14 residues. The germline V gene encodes CDR1 PRHDT and CDR2 FYEKMQ (reference sequence). CDR3 bases: TGTGCCAGCAGCTCTAGCGGGAGTTTGGACGAGCAGTACTTC. Encoded protein: CASSSSGSLDEQYF.

As concerns this clone: Other nucleotide sequences from this sample produce the same CDR3. J is TRBJ2-1 and V is TRBV7-2; tentative D call: TRBD2 (5 bases). The CDR3 contains 15 residues. Germline CDR1 and CDR2: SGHTA and FQGNSA. Trimming stripped 2 bases from V and 1 base from J, with 9 bases between. The CDR3 protein is CASSLYGGSYNEQFF. CDR3 nucleotide sequence: TGTGCCAGCAGCTTATATGGCGGGTCCTACAATGAGCAGTTCTTC.

This clone was observed a few times. This sequence joins TRBV5-4 and TRBJ1-1; no firm D call. Trimming took off 0 bases at V and 8 bases at J, with 11 bases between the two ends. The CDR3 has 13 residues. CDR1 and CDR2 (germline): SGHNT, YYREEE (reference sequence). The CDR3 region has the DNA TGTGCCAGCAGCTTGGACGGGCTTTTCGAAGCTTTCTTT. It translates to CASSLDGLFEAFF. Complete variable domain (other parts from reference TRBV5-4 and TRBJ1-1): ETGVTQSPTHLIKTRGQQVTLRCSSQSGHNTVSWYQQALGQGPQFIFQYYREEENGRGNFPPRFSGLQFPNYSSELNVNALELDDSALYLCASSLDGLFEAFFGQGTRLTVV.

The chain joins TRBV7-2 to TRBJ2-7; maybe TRBD2 (5 bases). This CDR3 has 13 residues. V was clipped by 6 bases and J by 5 bases, with 14 bases between them. Per germline, CDR1 SGHTA and CDR2 FQGNSA. CDR3 coding DNA: TGTGCCAGCAGTCCATCGGGGTGGAACGAGCAGTACTTC. This sequence encodes CASSPSGWNEQYF.

The rearrangement joins TRBV4-3 to TRBJ1-5; D ambiguous. The ends were cut back, 3 bases at V and 0 bases at J, with 9 bases in the middle. CDR1 is LGHNA, CDR2 YSLEER, per germline. This CDR3 contains 15 residues. CDR3 protein: CASSQRTGSNQPQHF. The DNA of the CDR3 is TGCGCCAGCAGCCAGAGGACGGGTAGCAATCAGCCCCAGCATTTT.

The chain links TRBV7-6 to TRBJ2-2; 10 positions match TRBD2. Losses at the gene ends were 1 base for V and 2 bases for J; bases not matched to a gene: 7. The germline gives CDR1 SGHVS, CDR2 FNYEAQ. The CDR3 totals 18 residues. As DNA, the CDR3 is TGTGCCAGCAGCTTAGTAGCGGGGGGCCCTCTTAACACCGGGGAGCTGTTTTTT. Its translation: CASSLVAGGPLNTGELFF.

The chain has TRBV29-1 and TRBJ2-3; a weak D match, TRBD2 (6 bases). V dropped 5 bases and J dropped 5 bases, with 8 bases sitting between them. CDR1 is SQVTM and CDR2 is ANQGSEA in the germline V gene. The CDR3 contains 11 residues. The CDR3 region has the DNA TGCAGCGTTCGGGGGAAAGATACGCAGTATTTT. This sequence encodes CSVRGKDTQYF.

This clone has just one count. CDR3 sequence: CASSLNMAYQETQYF. In DNA form, the CDR3 reads TGTGCCAGCAGCCTCAACATGGCTTACCAAGAGACCCAGTACTTC. The chain recombines TRBV7-2 with TRBJ2-5; D is uncertain. CDR1 and CDR2 (germline): SGHTA, FQGNSA. V was shortened by 5 bases and J by 0 bases, with 13 bases between the two germline ends. This CDR3 has 15 amino acids. The whole variable domain, remainder taken from reference TRBV7-2 and TRBJ2-5, is GAGVSQSPSNKVTEKGKDVELRCDPISGHTALYWYRQSLGQGLEFLIYFQGNSAPDKSGLPSDRFSAERTGGSVSTLTIQRTQQEDSAVYLCASSLNMAYQETQYFGPGTRLLVL.

The chain employs TRBV4-1 and TRBJ2-2; possibly TRBD1 or TRBD2 for D (5 bases each). CDR1 is MGHRA, CDR2 YSYEKL, per germline. The CDR3 runs 16 residues. Trimming pared 1 base from V and 1 base from J, leaving 10 bases between. The CDR3 coding sequence is TGCGCCAGCAGCCAAGTGTCGGGACGGAACACCGGGGAGCTGTTTTTT. Protein sequence: CASSQVSGRNTGELFF.

The chain uses TRBV6-5 and TRBJ2-3; 10 bases match TRBD2. CDR1 is MNHEY and CDR2 is SVGAGI in the germline V gene. This CDR3 is built from 15 residues. The V gene end was trimmed by 6 bases and the J gene end by 2 bases; junction bases not matched to a gene: 5. The CDR3, as DNA: TGTGCCAGCAGCGGGACTAGCGTGAACACAGATACGCAGTATTTT. Amino acids: CASSGTSVNTDTQYF.

V is TRBV11-2 and J is TRBJ2-1; the match to TRBD2 covers 11 bases. With 4 bases clipped from V and 12 bases from J, the junction kept 14 bases outside the gene matches. The germline gives CDR1 SGHAT, CDR2 FQNNGV. This CDR3 spans 16 amino acids. CDR3 bases: TGTGCCAGCAGCTCGATGACACTAGCGGGGGACCCAACGCAGTTCTTC. This sequence encodes CASSSMTLAGDPTQFF.

The chain couples TRBV7-2 to TRBJ2-2; no clear D gene. The germline CDR1 and CDR2 sequences are SGHTA and FQGNSA. The CDR3 has 14 amino acids. Trimming took 5 bases from V and 5 from J, leaving 12 bases between them. Here the CDR3 DNA reads TGTGCCAGCAGCAATTTCAGAAGGACCGGGGAGCTGTTTTTT. Amino acids: CASSNFRRTGELFF.

The rearrangement links TRBV6-5 to TRBJ1-3, with D unclear. Germline V CDR1 and CDR2: MNHEY, SVGAGI. The CDR3 covers 12 residues. V was shortened by 6 bases and J by 4 bases, with 7 bases between the two germline ends. The DNA of the CDR3 is TGTGCCAGCAGGACGTCAGGAAACACCATATATTTT. Amino acids: CASRTSGNTIYF.